This T cell receptor beta chain was sequenced during a study of CD8+CD57+ T cells in acquired aplastic anemia. All sequencing subjects had displayed CD8+CD57+ cell expansion on flow cytometry. This clonotype appeared a few times. It was genomic DNA that served as the template for profiling TCR beta VDJ and CDR3. TCRdb ran MiXCR on the reads and lists one entry per CDR3 protein. The sample yields 250,000 to 350,000 distinct CDR3 sequences, roughly 61% seen once. Trimming removed 5 bases from V and 3 bases from J, with 9 bases in between. This CDR3 has 14 residues. From germline, CDR1 is KGHDR and CDR2 SFDVKD.

The V and J genes are TRBV24-1 and TRBJ2-2; D ambiguous. This TCR was sampled from a human donor with aplastic anemia. The sample taken for sequencing was sorted CD4+, CD8+, or CD8+CD57+ T cells (not recorded which) from PBMCs. CDR3 DNA: TGTGCCACCAGTGCTCCGGTGGACACCGGGGAGCTGTTTTTT. The encoded protein is CATSAPVDTGELFF.